This T cell receptor (beta chain) was sequenced in a study of cytotoxic CD8 clonotypes in ibrutinib-treated CLL. Study results and caveats: A rise in clonality was seen at ibrutinib response, and a fall back toward baseline was seen at progression. Private clonotypes, not public ones, expanded at ibrutinib response.

Germline assignment: CDR1 SNHLY and CDR2 FYNNEI. CDR3 length equals 13 residues. V lost 6 bases, J lost 6 bases, and 14 bases lay in between. Investigators sourced around 2 micrograms of genomic DNA from cryopreserved PBMCs for TCR beta libraries. Libraries were prepared by immunoSEQ multiplex PCR; TCRdb keeps only in-frame clonotypes and omits some of them. The sample holds approximately 160,000 clones, approximately 90% seen once. This clone was seen only a few times. What it recognizes is unknown. The rearrangement joins TRBV2 to TRBJ1-1; maybe TRBD1 (6 bases). The starting material was PBMCs, obtained at disease progression, from a patient treated with ibrutinib. The source of this sequence is a human donor with chronic lymphocytic leukemia. CDR3 in amino acids: CASRVDSGAEAFF. The CDR3 bases are TGTGCCAGCAGGGTGGACAGTGGCGCTGAAGCTTTCTTT. Full variable domain (missing parts from reference TRBV2 and TRBJ1-1): EPEVTQTPSHQVTQMGQEVILRCVPISNHLYFYWYRQILGQKVEFLVSFYNNEISEKSEIFDDQFSVERPDGSNFTLKIRSTKLEDSAMYFCASRVDSGAEAFFGQGTRLTVV.